The 9 T cell receptor beta chains below were found in one sample sequenced in a study of blood T cell repertoires in COVID-19 (dated by TCRdb to about 2020). Library construction relied on the immunoSEQ multiplex PCR assay. TCRdb limited this immuneACCESS table to in-frame rearrangements with V and J called. A share of clones is missing; checked studies link under half to unresolved V genes, and the rest is unexplained. The sample includes roughly 310,000 clones, with 90% observed a single time. The ten largest clones take up approximately 2.9% of the sample. Material: peripheral blood. The receptors originated from a woman aged 30 to 39 with COVID-19, enrolled during active disease.

The DNA for the CDR3 is TGTGCCAGTTGGACCGGGACAGGCAGGAACCCCCTCCACTTT. Encoded protein: CASWTGTGRNPLHF. The gene calls are TRBV5-5 and TRBJ1-6; 8 positions agree with TRBD1. Germline V gene data show CDR1 as SGHKS and CDR2 as YYEKEE (reference sequence). Germline trimming cut 8 bases from V and 13 bases from J; bases unmatched to any gene: 14. The CDR3 runs 14 residues.

The table lists this clone with a count of one. The chain recombines TRBV19 with TRBJ1-3; possible D gene TRBD1, 5 bases. This CDR3 contains 15 residues. V lost 4 bases and J 1 base, leaving 11 bases between the germline ends. CDR1 is LNHDA and CDR2 is SQIVND in the germline V gene (reference sequence). The CDR3 nucleotides read TGTGCCAGTAGTACGGGACTGCCTTCTGGAAACACCATATATTTT. It yields the protein CASSTGLPSGNTIYF.

Written as DNA, the CDR3 is TGTGCCAGCATAATTACGGGGAACACTGAAGCTTTCTTT. Protein sequence: CASIITGNTEAFF. This chain joins TRBV6-5 and TRBJ1-1, with D uncertain. Per germline, CDR1 MNHEY and CDR2 SVGAGI. V dropped 7 bases and J dropped 1 base, with 10 bases sitting between them. This CDR3 is 13 amino acids long.

The chain employs TRBV3-1 (or the pseudogene TRBV3-2) and TRBJ1-1; TRBD1 might be the D (6 bases). This CDR3 spans 13 amino acids. Germline CDR1 LGHDT, CDR2 YNNKEL (reference sequence). V lost 1 base and J 6 bases, leaving 9 bases between the germline ends. CDR3 in amino acids: CASSQGQVPEAFF. For the CDR3, the DNA is TGTGCCAGCAGCCAAGGACAGGTCCCTGAAGCTTTCTTT.

Written as DNA, the CDR3 is TGTGCCAGCAGTTATTCGGAGGCTAAGGGGGAACCTGAAGCTTTCTTT. This encodes CASSYSEAKGEPEAFF. The rearrangement links TRBV6-5 to TRBJ1-1, with D perhaps TRBD1 (6 bases). The CDR3 sequence is 16 residues long. Trimming took 3 bases from V and 6 from J, leaving 20 bases between them. Germline V gene lookup returns CDR1 MNHEY and CDR2 SVGAGI.

CDR3 in DNA: TGTGCCAGCAGCCAAGGGGGCTACGGAAACACCATATATTTT. It encodes CASSQGGYGNTIYF. The chain is built from TRBV4-2 and TRBJ1-3; a possible D gene is TRBD1 (5 bases). V gave up 1 base and J gave up 4 bases, with 8 bases separating them. Germline loops: CDR1 LGHNA, CDR2 YNFKEQ. This CDR3 region has 14 residues.

V is TRBV27 and J is TRBJ2-7, with 10 bases fitting TRBD1. The CDR3 runs to 13 residues. Losses at the gene ends were 6 bases for V and 5 bases for J; bases not matched to a gene: 4. Germline loops: CDR1 MNHEY, CDR2 SMNVEV (reference sequence). CDR3 DNA: TGTGCCAGCAGATGGACAGGGGGACACGAGCAGTACTTC. Encoded protein: CASRWTGGHEQYF.

This chain's CDR3 is CASSLSGGPHNEQFF. For the CDR3, the DNA is TGTGCCAGCAGCTTGTCGGGAGGGCCGCACAATGAGCAGTTCTTC. The genes are TRBV5-4 and TRBJ2-1; the match to TRBD2 covers 8 bases. Germline trimming cut 1 base from V and 5 bases from J; bases unmatched to any gene: 5. Germline V gene data show CDR1 as SGHNT and CDR2 as YYREEE (reference sequence). The CDR3 has 15 amino acids.

The V call is TRBV5-4, the J call TRBJ2-1; 7 nucleotides agree with TRBD2. CDR1 and CDR2 from the germline V gene are SGHNT and YYREEE (reference sequence). The CDR3 contains 15 residues. V was pared by 4 bases and J by 0 bases, with 4 bases of the junction left unmatched. The CDR3 loop is CASSGGRPSYNEQFF. The CDR3 nucleotides read TGTGCCAGCAGCGGCGGGAGACCCTCCTACAATGAGCAGTTCTTC.